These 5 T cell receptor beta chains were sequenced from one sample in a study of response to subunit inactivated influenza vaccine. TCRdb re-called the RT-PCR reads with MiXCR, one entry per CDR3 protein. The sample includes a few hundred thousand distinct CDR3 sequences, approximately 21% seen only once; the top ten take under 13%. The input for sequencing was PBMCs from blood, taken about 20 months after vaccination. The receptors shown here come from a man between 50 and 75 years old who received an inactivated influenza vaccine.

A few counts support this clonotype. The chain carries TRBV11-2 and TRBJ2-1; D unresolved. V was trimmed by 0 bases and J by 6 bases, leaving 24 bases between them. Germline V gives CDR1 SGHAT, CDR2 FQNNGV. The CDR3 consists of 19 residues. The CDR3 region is CASSLDPRSPVVGINEQFF. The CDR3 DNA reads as TGTGCCAGCAGCTTAGACCCAAGGTCCCCCGTTGTAGGGATCAATGAGCAGTTCTTC.

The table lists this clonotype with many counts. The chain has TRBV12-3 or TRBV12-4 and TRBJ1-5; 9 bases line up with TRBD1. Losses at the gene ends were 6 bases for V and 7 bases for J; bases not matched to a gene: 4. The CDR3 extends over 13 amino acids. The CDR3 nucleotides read TGTGCCAGCAGCCTTACAGGGGGCCAGCCCCAGCATTTT. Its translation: CASSLTGGQPQHF.

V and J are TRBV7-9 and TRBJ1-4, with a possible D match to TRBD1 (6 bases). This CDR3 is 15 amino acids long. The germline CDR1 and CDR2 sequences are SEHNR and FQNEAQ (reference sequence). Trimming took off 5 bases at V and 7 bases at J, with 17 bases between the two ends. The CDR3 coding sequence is TGTGCCAGCAGCCCAACAGGGCTTAATGGTGAAAAACTGTTTTTT. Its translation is CASSPTGLNGEKLFF.

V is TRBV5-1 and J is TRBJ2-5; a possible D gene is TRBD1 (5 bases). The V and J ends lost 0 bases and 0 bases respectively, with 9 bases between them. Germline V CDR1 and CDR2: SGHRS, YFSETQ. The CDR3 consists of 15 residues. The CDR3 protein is CASSLGQLYQETQYF. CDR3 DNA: TGCGCCAGCAGCTTGGGACAGCTGTACCAAGAGACCCAGTACTTC.

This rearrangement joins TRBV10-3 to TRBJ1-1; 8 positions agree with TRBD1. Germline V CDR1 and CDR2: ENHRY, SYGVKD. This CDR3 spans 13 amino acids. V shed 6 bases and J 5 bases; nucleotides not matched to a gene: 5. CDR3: CAISQGAETEAFF. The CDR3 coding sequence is TGTGCCATCAGCCAGGGGGCAGAGACTGAAGCTTTCTTT.